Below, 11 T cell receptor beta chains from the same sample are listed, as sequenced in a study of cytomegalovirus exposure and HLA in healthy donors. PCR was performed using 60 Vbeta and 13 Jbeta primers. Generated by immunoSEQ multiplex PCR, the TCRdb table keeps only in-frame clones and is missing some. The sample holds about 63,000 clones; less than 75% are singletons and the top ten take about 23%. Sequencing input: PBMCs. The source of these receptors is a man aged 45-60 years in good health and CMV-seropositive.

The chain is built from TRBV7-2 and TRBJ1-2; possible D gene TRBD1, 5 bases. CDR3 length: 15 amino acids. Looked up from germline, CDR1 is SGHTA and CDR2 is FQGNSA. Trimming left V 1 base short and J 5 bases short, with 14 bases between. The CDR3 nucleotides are TGTGCCAGCAGCTTAGTGGGCAGGGAGGAATATGGCTACACCTTC. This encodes CASSLVGREEYGYTF.

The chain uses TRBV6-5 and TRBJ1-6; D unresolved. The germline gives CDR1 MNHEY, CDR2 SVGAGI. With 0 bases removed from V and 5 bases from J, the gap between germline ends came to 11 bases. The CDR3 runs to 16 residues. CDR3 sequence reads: CASSYSGRPNNSPLHF. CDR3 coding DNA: TGTGCCAGCAGTTACTCGGGGAGACCTAATAATTCACCCCTCCACTTT.

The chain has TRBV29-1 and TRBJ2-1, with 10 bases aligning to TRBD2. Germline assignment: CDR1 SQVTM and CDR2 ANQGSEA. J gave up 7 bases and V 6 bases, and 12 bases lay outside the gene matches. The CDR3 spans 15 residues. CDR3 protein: CSVPQAGGLLNEQFF. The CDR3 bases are TGCAGCGTCCCCCAAGCGGGGGGGCTATTGAATGAGCAGTTCTTC.

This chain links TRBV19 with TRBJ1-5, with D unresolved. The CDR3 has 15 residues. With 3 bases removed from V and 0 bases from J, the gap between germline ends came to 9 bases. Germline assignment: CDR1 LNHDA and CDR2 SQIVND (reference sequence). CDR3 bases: TGTGCCAGTAGTATTAGCCATTATAGCAATCAGCCCCAGCATTTT. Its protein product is CASSISHYSNQPQHF.

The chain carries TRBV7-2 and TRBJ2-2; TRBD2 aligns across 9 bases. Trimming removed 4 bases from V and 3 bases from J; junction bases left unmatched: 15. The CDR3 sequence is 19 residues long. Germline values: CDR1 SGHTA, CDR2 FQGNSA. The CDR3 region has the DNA TGTGCCAGCAGCTCTTGGTGGGCGGGAGGGCCGAGTTACACCGGGGAGCTGTTTTTT. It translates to CASSSWWAGGPSYTGELFF.

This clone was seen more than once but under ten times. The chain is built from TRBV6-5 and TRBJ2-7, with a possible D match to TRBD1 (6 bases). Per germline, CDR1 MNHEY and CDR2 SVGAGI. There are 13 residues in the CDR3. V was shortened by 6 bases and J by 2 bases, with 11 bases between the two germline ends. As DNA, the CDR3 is TGTGCCAGCAGAAGACAGGCAGCCTACGAGCAGTACTTC. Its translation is CASRRQAAYEQYF.

CDR3 sequence (DNA): TGTGCCAGCAGCCCTGGACAGGGTCAGCCCCAGCATTTT. Translated: CASSPGQGQPQHF. The chain couples TRBV5-4 to TRBJ1-5; TRBD1 matches at 8 bases. The CDR3 consists of 13 residues. CDR1 SGHNT and CDR2 YYREEE come from the germline V gene (reference sequence). V shed 4 bases, J shed 6 bases, and the junction held 3 bases outside the gene matches.

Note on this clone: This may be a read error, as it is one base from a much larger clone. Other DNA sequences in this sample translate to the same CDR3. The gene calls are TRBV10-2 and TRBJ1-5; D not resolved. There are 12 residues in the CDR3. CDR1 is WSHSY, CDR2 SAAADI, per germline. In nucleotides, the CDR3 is TGCGCCAGCAGCGAGTCGCGACAGCCCCAGCATTTT. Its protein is CASSESRQPQHF.

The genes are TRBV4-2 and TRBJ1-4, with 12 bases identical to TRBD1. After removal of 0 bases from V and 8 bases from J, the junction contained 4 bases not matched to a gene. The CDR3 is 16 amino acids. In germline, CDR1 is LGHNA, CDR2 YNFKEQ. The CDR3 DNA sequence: TGTGCCAGCAGCCAAGATGGGGACAGGGGGCGCGAAAAACTGTTTTTT. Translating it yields CASSQDGDRGREKLFF.

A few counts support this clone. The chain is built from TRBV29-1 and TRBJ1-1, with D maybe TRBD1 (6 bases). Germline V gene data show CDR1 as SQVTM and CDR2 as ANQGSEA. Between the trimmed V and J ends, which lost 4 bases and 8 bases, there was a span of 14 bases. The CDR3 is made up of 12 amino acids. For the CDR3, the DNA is TGCAGCGTTGTCGCAGGGGCGCAGGAAGCTTTCTTT. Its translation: CSVVAGAQEAFF.

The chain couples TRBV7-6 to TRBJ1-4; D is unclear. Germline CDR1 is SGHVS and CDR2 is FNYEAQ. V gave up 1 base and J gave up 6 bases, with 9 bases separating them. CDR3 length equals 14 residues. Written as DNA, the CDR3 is TGTGCCAGCAGCTTAGAACCCGGGGATGAAAAACTGTTTTTT. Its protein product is CASSLEPGDEKLFF.